This TCR beta chain originates from a study of T cell changes during pregnancy in multiple sclerosis. Using immunoSEQ multiplex PCR, the repertoire was profiled, and TCRdb retains in-frame clones only, with some absent. The table shows 15,000 to 20,000 clones, with roughly 88% occurring only once. CDR1 and CDR2 from the germline V gene are SNHLY and FYNNEI. The CDR3 spans 16 residues. Trimming took off 2 bases at V and 1 base at J, with 12 bases between the two ends. The source of this sequence is a female donor in good health, enrolled as a control in a pregnancy study. Sample: CD8+ T cells from peripheral blood mononuclear cells, taken after pregnancy. The chain recombines TRBV2 with TRBJ2-1, with a weak D call TRBD2 (6 bases). The CDR3 sequence is CASSESPRGSYNEQFF. Written as DNA, the CDR3 is TGTGCCAGCAGTGAATCACCCCGGGGGTCCTACAATGAGCAGTTCTTC.